These 2 T cell receptor beta chains came from one sample sequenced in a study of CD8+CD57+ T cells in acquired aplastic anemia (dated by TCRdb to the late 2010s). The data were produced on an Illumina HiSeq 2000. Genomic DNA served as template for TCR beta VDJ combination and CDR3 sequence profiling. The public sequencing data were trimmed at Q25 with fastp and processed into clonotypes with MiXCR by TCRdb, which kept only in-frame beta chains. Here each entry gathers all rows of one CDR3 protein and keeps the most common genes and DNA. The sample table lists 250,000 to 300,000 distinct CDR3 sequences, 56% of them with a count of one. Roughly 1.2% of the sample comes from the top ten. The patients picked for sequencing were ones in whom flow cytometry had shown an expansion of CD8+CD57+ cells. The source material was sorted CD4+, CD8+, or CD8+CD57+ T cells (not recorded which) from PBMCs. The receptors shown here come from a human donor with aplastic anemia.

This clonotype has more than one count but fewer than ten. The chain joins TRBV15 to TRBJ1-5; perhaps TRBD1 as D (5 bases). This CDR3 region has 16 residues. Looked up from germline, CDR1 is LNHNV and CDR2 is YYDKDF (reference sequence). The ends were cut back, 5 bases at V and 5 bases at J, with 19 bases in the middle. The CDR3 is CATSPRDPRGDQPQHF. The CDR3 DNA follows: TGTGCCACCAGCCCCCGGGACCCCCGAGGGGATCAGCCCCAGCATTTT.

The chain joins TRBV10-3 to TRBJ2-1; D is perhaps TRBD1 (5 bases). Trimming took off 0 bases at V and 9 bases at J, with 9 bases between the two ends. The CDR3 loop spans 13 amino acids. Germline assignment: CDR1 ENHRY and CDR2 SYGVKD. For the CDR3, the DNA is TGTGCCATCAGTGAGTCCAGGGATACTGAGCAGTTCTTC. Amino acid sequence: CAISESRDTEQFF.